The 4 T cell receptor beta chains in this list originate from one sample, sequenced in a study of CD8 T cells in ankylosing spondylitis. General study points: There was a TCR beta motif, made of eight highly homologous variants, that appeared characteristic of ankylosing spondylitis blood.

One entry per CDR3 protein results from TCRdb running MiXCR on the 5' RACE reads. Counted here are more than 650,000 distinct CDR3 sequences, approximately 12% occurring once; the ten biggest clones make up 0.45% to 0.6%. Their specific antigens are unknown. Sequencing was carried out using blood, either unsorted or a sorted T cell fraction (not recorded which). These receptors all come from a male donor with ankylosing spondylitis.

This clonotype was picked up many times. The chain is built from TRBV20-1 and TRBJ2-5; TRBD2 matches 9 bases. The trim removed 6 bases at V and 4 bases at J, leaving 9 bases unmatched. The CDR3 runs to 14 residues. Germline V CDR1 and CDR2: DFQATT, SNEGSKA (reference sequence). The chain's CDR3 is CSATAGGERETQYF. The CDR3 region has the DNA TGCAGTGCCACAGCGGGAGGAGAACGAGAGACCCAGTACTTC.

The V gene is TRBV5-1, the J gene TRBJ2-3; either TRBD1 or TRBD2 may fit D (5 bases each). The germline V and J ends were trimmed by 4 bases and 6 bases, with 15 bases remaining between them. The CDR3 consists of 14 residues. The germline V gene encodes CDR1 SGHRS and CDR2 YFSETQ. Here the CDR3 DNA reads TGCGCCAGCAGCCAAGGGACGCTGGGGGATACGCAGTATTTT. Protein: CASSQGTLGDTQYF.

This clonotype occurred a few times. The V gene is TRBV10-3, the J gene TRBJ2-3, with a weak D call TRBD2 (7 bases). Per the germline V gene, CDR1 is ENHRY and CDR2 is SYGVKD. This CDR3 has 14 residues. The germline V and J ends were trimmed by 8 bases and 6 bases, with 18 bases remaining between them. Here the CDR3 reads CAISRGGGEDTQYF. Written as DNA, the CDR3 is TGTGCCATCTCGAGAGGCGGGGGCGAGGATACGCAGTATTTT.

This clonotype was detected a few times. This chain links TRBV6-5 with TRBJ2-7; D is ambiguous. The germline V and J ends were trimmed by 0 bases and 3 bases, with 9 bases remaining between them. Germline CDR1 and CDR2: MNHEY and SVGAGI. CDR3 size: 14 residues. DNA for the CDR3: TGTGCCAGCAGTTACTCGACGGTTAGCTACGAGCAGTACTTC. This sequence encodes CASSYSTVSYEQYF.